Listed here are 28 T cell receptor beta chains from one sample, sequenced in a study of blood T cell repertoires in COVID-19 (TCRdb year 2020). Library preparation was by the immunoSEQ multiplex PCR assay. Held by TCRdb, this immuneACCESS table contains in-frame sequences only and omits some clones. Under half of the omission traces to an unresolved V gene where checked; the cause of the rest is unknown. The sample includes 180,000 or so clones, with approximately 85% observed a single time. The ten largest clones add up to roughly 1.1% of the sample. Material for sequencing was peripheral blood. All receptors derive from a man aged 55 to 70 who had recovered from COVID-19.

J is TRBJ2-7 and V is TRBV19; possibly TRBD1 for D (5 bases). Germline values: CDR1 LNHDA, CDR2 SQIVND (reference sequence). Trimming shortened V by 3 bases and J by 6 bases, and 15 bases separated the two germline ends. The CDR3 totals 14 residues. CDR3 amino acids: CASSMGQVASEQYF. The CDR3 DNA follows: TGTGCCAGTAGTATGGGGCAGGTGGCTTCCGAGCAGTACTTC.

The chain carries TRBV6-6 and TRBJ1-5; 8 positions match TRBD1. V was pared by 2 bases and J by 4 bases, with 7 bases of the junction left unmatched. This CDR3 has 16 residues. Germline V CDR1 and CDR2: MNHNY, SVGAGI (reference sequence). The CDR3 loop reads CASSYDRGTINQPQHF. The CDR3, as DNA: TGTGCCAGCAGTTACGACAGGGGCACCATTAATCAGCCCCAGCATTTT.

In its sample, this clone was seen many times. V and J are TRBV24-1 and TRBJ2-3, with a possible D match to TRBD2 (6 bases). The CDR3 has 13 amino acids. V lost 5 bases and J lost 4, with 9 bases in between. Looked up from germline, CDR1 is KGHDR and CDR2 is SFDVKD. CDR3 bases: TGTGCCACCAGTGGTTCGGGGGCAGATACGCAGTATTTT. Its protein product is CATSGSGADTQYF.

The sample holds a few counts of this clone. The chain joins TRBV2 to TRBJ2-7; D is possibly TRBD2 (5 bases). This CDR3 has 13 residues. V was shortened by 4 bases and J by 3 bases, with 10 bases between the two germline ends. From germline, CDR1 is SNHLY and CDR2 FYNNEI. DNA of the CDR3: TGTGCCAGCAGTGGAGGGTCGGGCTACGAGCAGTACTTC. It specifies CASSGGSGYEQYF.

The count of this clone is one. V gene TRBV25-1 combines with J gene TRBJ1-1, with D possibly TRBD1 on 6 matching bases. V was clipped by 6 bases and J by 4 bases, with 12 bases between them. The CDR3 extends over 13 amino acids. Germline CDR1 MGHDK, CDR2 SYGVNS. CDR3 in DNA: TGTGCCAGCAGAGAACAGGGCGGCACTGAAGCTTTCTTT. It specifies CASREQGGTEAFF.

This clone was observed a handful of times. V is TRBV3-1 (or the pseudogene TRBV3-2) and J is TRBJ2-3; 7 bases map to TRBD1. The CDR3 spans 17 residues. The V and J ends lost 2 bases and 5 bases, in that order; junction bases with no gene match: 13. CDR1 and CDR2 from the germline V gene are LGHDT and YNNKEL (reference sequence). This chain's CDR3 is CASSQRGDGQGEDTQYF. Here the CDR3 DNA reads TGTGCCAGCAGCCAACGAGGTGACGGGCAGGGGGAAGATACGCAGTATTTT.

The CDR3 bases are TGCGCCAGCAGCTTCAACGGGGGGGAAGAGACCCAGTACTTC. Its protein product is CASSFNGGEETQYF. The V gene is TRBV5-1, the J gene TRBJ2-5, with 8 bases aligning to TRBD2. The CDR3 runs 14 residues. The V and J ends lost 2 bases and 3 bases, in that order; junction bases with no gene match: 3. Looked up from germline, CDR1 is SGHRS and CDR2 is YFSETQ.

CDR3 sequence: CASSVDRYTGELFF. As DNA, the CDR3 is TGTGCCAGCAGCGTGGACAGGTACACCGGGGAGCTGTTTTTT. The rearrangement uses TRBV5-4 and TRBJ2-2, with TRBD1 identical over 7 bases. The CDR3 totals 14 residues. After removal of 4 bases from V and 3 bases from J, the junction contained 3 bases not matched to a gene. Germline CDR1 is SGHNT and CDR2 is YYREEE (reference sequence). The full variable domain, rest sourced from reference TRBV5-4 and TRBJ2-2, is ETGVTQSPTHLIKTRGQQVTLRCSSQSGHNTVSWYQQALGQGPQFIFQYYREEENGRGNFPPRFSGLQFPNYSSELNVNALELDDSALYLCASSVDRYTGELFFGEGSRLTVL.

The gene calls are TRBV30 and TRBJ2-3; maybe TRBD2 (6 bases). Germline lookup yields CDR1 GTSNPN and CDR2 SVGIG (reference sequence). CDR3 length: 12 amino acids. Trimming stripped 6 bases from V and 5 bases from J, with 12 bases between. CDR3 region: CACAGGGDTQYF. CDR3 in DNA: TGTGCCTGTGCCGGGGGAGGAGATACGCAGTATTTT.

The genes are TRBV27 and TRBJ1-4; 10 bases match TRBD1. CDR1 is MNHEY, CDR2 SMNVEV, per germline (reference sequence). V shed 5 bases and J 5 bases; nucleotides not matched to a gene: 11. The CDR3 has 17 residues. The CDR3 nucleotides are TGTGCCAGCAGTCCCGACAGGGGGCTTAGCAGGAATGAAAAACTGTTTTTT. This codes for CASSPDRGLSRNEKLFF.

J is TRBJ1-2 and V is TRBV5-1; 11 bases map to TRBD1. The V and J ends lost 0 bases and 8 bases, in that order; junction bases with no gene match: 6. The CDR3 runs to 15 residues. From germline, CDR1 is SGHRS and CDR2 YFSETQ. CDR3 DNA: TGCGCCAGCAGCTTGGCCGGACAGGGGGCGGAAGGCTACACCTTC. This encodes CASSLAGQGAEGYTF.

The rearrangement uses TRBV13 and TRBJ2-3; D is perhaps TRBD2 (6 bases). Germline-derived CDR1 and CDR2 are PRHDT and FYEKMQ (reference sequence). Between the trimmed V and J ends, which lost 3 bases and 4 bases, there was a span of 17 bases. This CDR3 is 16 amino acids long. This CDR3 reads CASSFVRAGWPDTQYF. DNA for the CDR3: TGTGCCAGCAGCTTCGTGCGGGCGGGGTGGCCAGATACGCAGTATTTT. The variable domain in full, with the rest retrieved from reference TRBV13 and TRBJ2-3, is AAGVIQSPRHLIKEKRETATLKCYPIPRHDTVYWYQQGPGQDPQFLISFYEKMQSDKGSIPDRFSAQQFSDYHSELNMSSLELGDSALYFCASSFVRAGWPDTQYFGPGTRLTVL.

V usage is TRBV24-1 and J usage is TRBJ1-1, with D perhaps TRBD1 (6 bases). The CDR3 contains 13 residues. Germline values: CDR1 KGHDR, CDR2 SFDVKD. Between the trimmed V and J ends, which lost 3 bases and 7 bases, there was a span of 11 bases. The CDR3: CATSDSGQFEAFF. CDR3 DNA sequence: TGTGCCACCAGTGATAGCGGACAGTTTGAAGCTTTCTTT.

V and J are TRBV6-2 or TRBV6-3 and TRBJ2-1, with 7 positions matching TRBD1. Germline V lookup: CDR1 MNHEY, CDR2 SVGEGT. There are 17 residues in the CDR3. Trimming removed 3 bases from V and 4 bases from J; junction bases left unmatched: 12. The CDR3 DNA reads TGTGCCAGCAGTTATACACGGACAGGTGGAAGGTACAATGAGCAGTTCTTC. It translates to CASSYTRTGGRYNEQFF.

This clone was counted between two and nine times. The chain has TRBV12-3 or TRBV12-4 and TRBJ1-2, with D perhaps TRBD1 (5 bases). Deletions cut 6 bases from V and 7 bases from J, with 15 bases between. The CDR3 sequence is 13 residues long. CDR3 bases: TGTGCCAGCAGACACGACAGAAGAGGTGGCTACACCTTC. It encodes CASRHDRRGGYTF.

J is TRBJ1-6 and V is TRBV7-2; D is unresolved. V gave up 5 bases and J gave up 7 bases, with 18 bases separating them. Germline V gene lookup returns CDR1 SGHTA and CDR2 FQGNSA. The CDR3 runs 16 residues. The CDR3 DNA reads as TGTGCCAGCAGCCCACAAAGCGGGAGTTCCAATTCACCCCTCCACTTT. Translating gives CASSPQSGSSNSPLHF.

The chain links TRBV19 to TRBJ2-2; D unresolved. The CDR3 is made up of 16 amino acids. Germline CDR1 is LNHDA and CDR2 is SQIVND (reference sequence). V was cut by 4 bases and J by 0 bases, with 12 bases left in between. CDR3 DNA sequence: TGTGCCAGTAGTAAACTGTCGAGAGCGAACACCGGGGAGCTGTTTTTT. It codes for CASSKLSRANTGELFF.

The chain employs TRBV19 and TRBJ2-3; a weak D match, TRBD1 (5 bases). CDR1 and CDR2 from the germline V gene are LNHDA and SQIVND (reference sequence). The CDR3 covers 15 residues. The V end was cut by 1 base, the J end by 1 base, with 9 bases between. The CDR3 region is CASSIVTGGTDTQYF. In nucleotides, the CDR3 is TGTGCCAGTAGTATAGTAACAGGCGGCACAGATACGCAGTATTTT.

The chain is built from TRBV30 and TRBJ2-1; 9 bases fit TRBD2. CDR3 size: 16 residues. CDR1 GTSNPN and CDR2 SVGIG come from the germline V gene (reference sequence). The V and J ends lost 7 bases and 8 bases, in that order; junction bases with no gene match: 18. CDR3 loop: CALSGPAGGIQDEQFF. DNA of the CDR3: TGTGCCTTATCAGGGCCAGCGGGGGGCATACAGGATGAGCAGTTCTTC.

The gene calls are TRBV21-1 and TRBJ2-1; the tabulated D call, TRBD1, remains unverified against the DNA. TRBV21-1 is reported as a pseudogene. The CDR3 covers 15 residues. As DNA, the CDR3 is TGTGCCAGCAGCAAAGTCGCAGGGCGCTGGGATGAGCAGTTCTTC. Amino acid sequence: CASSKVAGRWDEQFF.

The genes are TRBV3-1 (or the pseudogene TRBV3-2) and TRBJ2-1, with 9 bases matching TRBD2. CDR1 LGHDT and CDR2 YNNKEL come from the germline V gene (reference sequence). The CDR3 consists of 17 residues. Trimming removed 0 bases from V and 7 bases from J; junction bases left unmatched: 10. For the CDR3, the DNA is TGTGCCAGCAGCCAAGAGTTGGGCGGGGGGGCCCGGAATGAGCAGTTCTTC. Translation: CASSQELGGGARNEQFF.

A word on this clone: The germline gene is not matched at one end of the junction; a read error may be the cause. The chain combines TRBV5-1 with TRBJ2-7, with TRBD2 matching 13 bases. From germline, CDR1 is SGHRS and CDR2 YFSETQ. The CDR3 has 19 amino acids. CDR3 sequence: CVSSLETSGGKRVAYEQYF. The CDR3 DNA follows: TGCGTCAGCAGCTTGGAGACTAGCGGGGGGAAACGAGTGGCCTACGAGCAGTACTTC.

The chain uses TRBV15 and TRBJ2-3, with 7 bases matching TRBD2. CDR3 length: 16 amino acids. Germline V CDR1 and CDR2: LNHNV, YYDKDF (reference sequence). The J segment lost 5 bases and the V segment lost 0 bases, leaving 8 bases of the junction unmatched. CDR3 region: CATSRDRASGVDTQYF. For the CDR3, the DNA is TGTGCCACCAGCAGAGATCGGGCTAGCGGAGTAGATACGCAGTATTTT. Supplemented by reference TRBV15 and TRBJ2-3, the full variable domain reads DAMVIQNPRYQVTQFGKPVTLSCSQTLNHNVMYWYQQKSSQAPKLLFHYYDKDFNNEADTPDNFQSRRPNTSFCFLDIRSPGLGDTAMYLCATSRDRASGVDTQYFGPGTRLTVL.

V is TRBV19 and J is TRBJ2-1, with 9 bases identical to TRBD2. The CDR3 runs 15 residues. Per germline, CDR1 LNHDA and CDR2 SQIVND (reference sequence). V shed 9 bases and J 6 bases; nucleotides not matched to a gene: 12. CDR3 nucleotide sequence: TGTGCCAGCTCTAAAGGCGGGGGGGCCACCAATGAGCAGTTCTTC. Amino acids: CASSKGGGATNEQFF.

The chain is built from TRBV5-1 and TRBJ2-7; weak D call: TRBD1 (6 bases). Germline CDR1 is SGHRS and CDR2 is YFSETQ. Trimming removed 1 base at V and 0 bases at J, with 11 bases between. The CDR3 sequence is 15 residues long. This CDR3 reads CASSLRQGSSYEQYF. As DNA, the CDR3 is TGCGCCAGCAGCTTGAGGCAGGGGAGCTCCTACGAGCAGTACTTC.

This clone was seen only a few times. The genes are TRBV4-2 and TRBJ2-3, with 8 bases aligning to TRBD2. Trimming at V came to 1 base and at J to 9 bases, leaving 3 bases not matched to a gene. The CDR3 has 13 amino acids. CDR1 LGHNA and CDR2 YNFKEQ come from the germline V gene. CDR3 sequence: CASSQGLAQTQYF. The CDR3 DNA reads as TGTGCCAGCAGCCAAGGACTAGCGCAAACGCAGTATTTT.

CDR3 nucleotides: TGTGCCAGCAGCCCGACAGGGGGCTATGGCTACACCTTC. Protein: CASSPTGGYGYTF. This rearrangement joins TRBV6-5 to TRBJ1-2; 9 bases are a match to TRBD1. Per germline, CDR1 MNHEY and CDR2 SVGAGI. V was clipped by 6 bases and J by 4 bases; unmatched bases: 3. The CDR3 runs 13 residues.

This clone was seen a single time. The chain combines TRBV19 with TRBJ2-5, with 7 bases that match TRBD1. The length of the CDR3 is 16 residues. Unmatched junction bases numbered 15, after V lost 5 bases and J lost 6 bases. Germline CDR1 and CDR2: LNHDA and SQIVND (reference sequence). This chain's CDR3 is CASSVQGWGGIKTQYF. The DNA for the CDR3 is TGTGCCAGTAGTGTACAGGGGTGGGGTGGTATAAAGACCCAGTACTTC.